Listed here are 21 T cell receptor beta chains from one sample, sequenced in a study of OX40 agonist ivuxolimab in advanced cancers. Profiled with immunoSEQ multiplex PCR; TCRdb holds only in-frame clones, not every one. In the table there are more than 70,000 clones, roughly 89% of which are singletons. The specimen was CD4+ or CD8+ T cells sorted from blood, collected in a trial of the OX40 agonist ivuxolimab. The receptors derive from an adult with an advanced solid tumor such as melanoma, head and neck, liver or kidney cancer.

CDR3 in amino acids: CASSRLADYNEQFF. The CDR3 nucleotides read TGTGCCAGTAGTAGACTAGCGGACTACAATGAGCAGTTCTTC. This chain links TRBV19 with TRBJ2-1; 9 nucleotides line up with TRBD2. CDR1 and CDR2 from the germline V gene are LNHDA and SQIVND (reference sequence). The CDR3 loop spans 14 amino acids. With 4 bases clipped from V and 3 bases from J, the junction kept 1 base outside the gene matches.

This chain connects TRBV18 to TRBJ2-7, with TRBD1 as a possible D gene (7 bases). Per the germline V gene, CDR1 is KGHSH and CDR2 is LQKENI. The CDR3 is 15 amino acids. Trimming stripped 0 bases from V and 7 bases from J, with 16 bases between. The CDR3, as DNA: TGTGCCAGCTCACCACCGGCAGGGGGGAGTTGGGAGCAGTACTTC. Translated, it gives CASSPPAGGSWEQYF.

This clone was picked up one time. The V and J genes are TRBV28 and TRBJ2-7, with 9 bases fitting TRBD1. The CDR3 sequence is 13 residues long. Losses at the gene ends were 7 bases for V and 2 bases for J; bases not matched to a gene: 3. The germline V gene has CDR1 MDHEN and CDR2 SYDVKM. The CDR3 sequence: CASIGQGTYEQYF. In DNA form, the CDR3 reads TGTGCCAGCATCGGACAGGGGACCTACGAGCAGTACTTC.

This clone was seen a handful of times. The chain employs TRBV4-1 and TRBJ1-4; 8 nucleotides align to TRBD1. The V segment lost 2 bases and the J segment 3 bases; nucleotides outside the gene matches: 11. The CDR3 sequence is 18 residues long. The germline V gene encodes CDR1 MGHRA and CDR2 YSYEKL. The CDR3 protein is CASSQSWTGRSANEKLFF. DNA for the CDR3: TGCGCCAGCAGCCAATCCTGGACAGGGAGATCAGCTAATGAAAAACTGTTTTTT.

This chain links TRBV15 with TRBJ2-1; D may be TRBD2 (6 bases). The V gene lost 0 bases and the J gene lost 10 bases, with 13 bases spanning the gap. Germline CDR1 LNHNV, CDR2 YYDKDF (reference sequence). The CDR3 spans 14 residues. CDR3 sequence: CATSRDQAGREQFF. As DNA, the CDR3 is TGTGCCACCAGCAGAGATCAGGCGGGACGGGAGCAGTTCTTC.

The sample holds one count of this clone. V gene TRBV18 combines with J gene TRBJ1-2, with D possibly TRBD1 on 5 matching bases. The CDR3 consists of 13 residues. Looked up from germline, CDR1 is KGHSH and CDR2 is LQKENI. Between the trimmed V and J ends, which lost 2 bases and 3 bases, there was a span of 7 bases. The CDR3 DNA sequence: TGTGCCAGCTCACCAGGCAGGGACTATGGCTACACCTTC. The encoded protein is CASSPGRDYGYTF.

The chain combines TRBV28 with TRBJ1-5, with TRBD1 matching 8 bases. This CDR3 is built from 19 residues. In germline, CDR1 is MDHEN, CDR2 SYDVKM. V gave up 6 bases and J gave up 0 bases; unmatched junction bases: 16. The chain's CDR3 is CASRIWDDRGRYSNQPQHF. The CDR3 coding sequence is TGTGCCAGCAGGATTTGGGATGACAGGGGCCGGTATAGCAATCAGCCCCAGCATTTT.

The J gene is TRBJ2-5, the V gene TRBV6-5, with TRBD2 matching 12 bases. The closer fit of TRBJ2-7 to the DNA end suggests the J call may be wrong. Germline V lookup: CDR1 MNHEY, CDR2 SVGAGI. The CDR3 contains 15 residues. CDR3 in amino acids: CASSTPTSGSYEQYF. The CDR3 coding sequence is TGTGCCAGCAGTACCCCGACTAGCGGGAGTTACGAGCAGTACTTC.

CDR3 nucleotides: TGTGCCAGAAGCACGGACAGGACAGATTCCTACGAGCAGTACTTC. It yields the protein CARSTDRTDSYEQYF. This chain joins TRBV5-3 and TRBJ2-7, with 7 bases that match TRBD1. TRBV5-3 is an open reading frame whose function is uncertain. This CDR3 is 15 amino acids long. Trimming at V came to 4 bases and at J to 1 base, leaving 8 bases not matched to a gene.

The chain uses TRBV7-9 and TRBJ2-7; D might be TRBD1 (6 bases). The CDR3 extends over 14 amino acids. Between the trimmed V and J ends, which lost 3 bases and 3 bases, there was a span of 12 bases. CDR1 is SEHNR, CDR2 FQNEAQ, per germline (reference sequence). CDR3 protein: CASSFGLGGYEQYF. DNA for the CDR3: TGTGCCAGCAGCTTCGGGCTAGGGGGCTACGAGCAGTACTTC.

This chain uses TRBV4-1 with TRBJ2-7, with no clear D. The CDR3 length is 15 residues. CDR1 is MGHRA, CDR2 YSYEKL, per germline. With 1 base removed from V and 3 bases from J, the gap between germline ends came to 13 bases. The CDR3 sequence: CASSQVGSKVYEQYF. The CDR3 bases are TGCGCCAGCAGCCAAGTTGGTTCCAAAGTCTACGAGCAGTACTTC.

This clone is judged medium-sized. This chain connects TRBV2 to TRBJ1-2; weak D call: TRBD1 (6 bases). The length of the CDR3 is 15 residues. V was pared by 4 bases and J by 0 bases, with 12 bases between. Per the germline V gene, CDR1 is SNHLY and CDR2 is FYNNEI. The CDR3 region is CASSGWTEANYGYTF. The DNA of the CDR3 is TGTGCCAGCAGTGGCTGGACAGAAGCTAACTATGGCTACACCTTC. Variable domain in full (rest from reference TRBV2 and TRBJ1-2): EPEVTQTPSHQVTQMGQEVILRCVPISNHLYFYWYRQILGQKVEFLVSFYNNEISEKSEIFDDQFSVERPDGSNFTLKIRSTKLEDSAMYFCASSGWTEANYGYTFGSGTRLTVV.

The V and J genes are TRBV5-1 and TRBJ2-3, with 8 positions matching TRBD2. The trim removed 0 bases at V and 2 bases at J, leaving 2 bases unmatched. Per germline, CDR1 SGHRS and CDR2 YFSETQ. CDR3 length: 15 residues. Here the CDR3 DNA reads TGCGCCAGCAGCTTGGAGCGGGGGCACACAGATACGCAGTATTTT. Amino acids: CASSLERGHTDTQYF.

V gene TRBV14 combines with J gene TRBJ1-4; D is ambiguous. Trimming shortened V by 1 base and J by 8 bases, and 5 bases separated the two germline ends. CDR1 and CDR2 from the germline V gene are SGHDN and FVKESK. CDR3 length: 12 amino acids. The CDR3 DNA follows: TGTGCCAGCAGCCAAGGCAGAGAAAAACTGTTTTTT. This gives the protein CASSQGREKLFF.

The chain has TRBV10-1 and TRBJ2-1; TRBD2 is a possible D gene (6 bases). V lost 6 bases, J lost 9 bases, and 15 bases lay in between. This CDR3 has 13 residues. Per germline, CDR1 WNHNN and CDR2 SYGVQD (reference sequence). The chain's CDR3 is CASSRSQEGEQFF. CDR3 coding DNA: TGCGCCAGCAGCCGATCACAGGAGGGTGAGCAGTTCTTC.

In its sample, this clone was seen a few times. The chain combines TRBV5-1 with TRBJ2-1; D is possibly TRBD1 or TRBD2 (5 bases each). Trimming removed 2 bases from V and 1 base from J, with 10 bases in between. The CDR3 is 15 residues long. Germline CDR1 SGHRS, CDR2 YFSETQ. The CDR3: CASSFGEGSYNEQFF. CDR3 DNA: TGCGCCAGCAGCTTTGGAGAGGGGTCCTACAATGAGCAGTTCTTC.

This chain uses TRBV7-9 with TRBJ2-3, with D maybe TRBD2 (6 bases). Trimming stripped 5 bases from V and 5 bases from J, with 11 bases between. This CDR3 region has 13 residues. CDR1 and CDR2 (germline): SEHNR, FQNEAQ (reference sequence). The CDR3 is CASSPNSGDTQYF. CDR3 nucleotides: TGTGCCAGCAGCCCTAATAGCGGAGATACGCAGTATTTT.

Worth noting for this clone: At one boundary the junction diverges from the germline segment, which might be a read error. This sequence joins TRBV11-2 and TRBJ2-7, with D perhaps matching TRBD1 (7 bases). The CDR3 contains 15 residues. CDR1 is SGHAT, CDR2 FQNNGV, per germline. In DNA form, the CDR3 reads TGCGCCAGCAGCCAATTGACAGGGAGGATCTACGAGCAGTACTTC. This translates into CASSQLTGRIYEQYF.

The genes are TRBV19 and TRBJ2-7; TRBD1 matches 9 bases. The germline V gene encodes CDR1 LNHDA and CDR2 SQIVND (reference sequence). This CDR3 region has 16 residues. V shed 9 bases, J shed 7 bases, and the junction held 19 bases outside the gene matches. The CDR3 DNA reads TGTGCCAGGGGTGCTCCTCCGGGACAGGGAACAGAAGAGCAGTACTTC. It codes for CARGAPPGQGTEEQYF. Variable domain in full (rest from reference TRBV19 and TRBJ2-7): DGGITQSPKYLFRKEGQNVTLSCEQNLNHDAMYWYRQDPGQGLRLIYYSQIVNDFQKGDIAEGYSVSREKKESFPLTVTSAQKNPTAFYLCARGAPPGQGTEEQYFGPGTRLTVT.

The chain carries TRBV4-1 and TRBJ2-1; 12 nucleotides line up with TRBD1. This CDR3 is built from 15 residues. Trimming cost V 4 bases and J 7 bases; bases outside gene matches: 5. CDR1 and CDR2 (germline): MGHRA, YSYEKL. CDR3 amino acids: CASSLGTGGPNEQFF. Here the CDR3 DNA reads TGCGCCAGCAGCCTCGGGACAGGGGGCCCGAATGAGCAGTTCTTC.

CDR3 region: CASSLRGLPYNEQFF. Here the CDR3 DNA reads TGTGCCAGTAGTCTGAGGGGACTACCTTACAATGAGCAGTTCTTC. This chain joins TRBV19 and TRBJ2-1, with TRBD2 identical over 7 bases. The germline V gene encodes CDR1 LNHDA and CDR2 SQIVND (reference sequence). This CDR3 comprises 15 residues. V lost 5 bases, J lost 4 bases, and 8 bases stayed unmatched. Full variable domain (rest looked up from reference TRBV19 and TRBJ2-1): DGGITQSPKYLFRKEGQNVTLSCEQNLNHDAMYWYRQDPGQGLRLIYYSQIVNDFQKGDIAEGYSVSREKKESFPLTVTSAQKNPTAFYLCASSLRGLPYNEQFFGPGTRLTVL.